This T cell receptor (beta chain) was identified in a study of OX40 agonist ivuxolimab in advanced cancers. Turning to the study itself: Ivuxolimab is an agonistic anti-OX40 (CD134) antibody, and patients were treated with it. Study-wide results and limits: Partly responding patients at 0.1-3.0 mg/kg showed some of the smallest clonal expansion. Blood T cells, both CD4+ and CD8+, expanded clonally by week 6 at 0.1 to 3.0 mg/kg.

Comments on this clone: Its antigen is as yet unknown.

Method: immunoSEQ multiplex PCR; TCRdb's copy keeps in-frame clones and lacks some. This sample has more than 75,000 clones, with about 85% found just once. CDR1 is SNHLY and CDR2 is FYNNEI in the germline V gene. Trimming left V 6 bases short and J 7 bases short, with 13 bases between. The CDR3 runs 13 residues. Patients with autoimmune history or systemic immunosuppression were excluded. The clonotype was recovered from an adult with an advanced solid tumor such as melanoma, head and neck, liver or kidney cancer. The chain has TRBV2 and TRBJ1-5, with a possible D match to TRBD1 (6 bases). The specimen was CD4+ or CD8+ T cells sorted from blood, collected in a trial of the OX40 agonist ivuxolimab. The CDR3 sequence: CASRITGSQPQHF. The CDR3 DNA is TGTGCCAGCAGGATCACAGGGTCACAGCCCCAGCATTTT.